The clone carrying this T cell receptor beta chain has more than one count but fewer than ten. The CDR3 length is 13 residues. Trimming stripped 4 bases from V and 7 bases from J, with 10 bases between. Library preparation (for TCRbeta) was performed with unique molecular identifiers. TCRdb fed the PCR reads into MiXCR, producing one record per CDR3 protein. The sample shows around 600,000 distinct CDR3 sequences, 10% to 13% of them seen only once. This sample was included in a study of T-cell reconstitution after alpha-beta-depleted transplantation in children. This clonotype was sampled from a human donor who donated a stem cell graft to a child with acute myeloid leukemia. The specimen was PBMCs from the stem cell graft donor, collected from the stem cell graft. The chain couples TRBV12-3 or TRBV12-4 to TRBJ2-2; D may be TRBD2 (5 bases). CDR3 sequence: CASSYLANGELFF. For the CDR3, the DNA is TGTGCCAGCAGTTACCTAGCTAACGGGGAGCTGTTTTTT.